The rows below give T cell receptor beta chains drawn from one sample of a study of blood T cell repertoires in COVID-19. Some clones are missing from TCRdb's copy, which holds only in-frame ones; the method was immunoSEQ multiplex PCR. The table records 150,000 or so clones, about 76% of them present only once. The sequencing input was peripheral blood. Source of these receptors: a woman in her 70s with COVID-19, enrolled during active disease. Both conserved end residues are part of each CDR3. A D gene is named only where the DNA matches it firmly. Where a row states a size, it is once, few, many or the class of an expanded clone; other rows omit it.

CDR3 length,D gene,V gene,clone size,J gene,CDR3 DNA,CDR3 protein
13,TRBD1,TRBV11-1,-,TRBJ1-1,TGTGCCAGCAGACTTAGGACAGGGCCTGAAGCTTTCTTT,CASRLRTGPEAFF
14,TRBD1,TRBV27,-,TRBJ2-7,TGTGCCAGCAGTCCCCAGGGACAGTCCTACGAGCAGTACTTC,CASSPQGQSYEQYF
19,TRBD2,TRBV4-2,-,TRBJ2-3,TGTGCCAGCAGCCAAGGAATAGCGGGGGTGGAATCTAGCACAGATACGCAGTATTTT,CASSQGIAGVESSTDTQYF
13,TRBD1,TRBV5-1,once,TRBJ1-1,TGCGCCAGCAGCCAGGGGGTTGACACTGAAGCTTTCTTT,CASSQGVDTEAFF
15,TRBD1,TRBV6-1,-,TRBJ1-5,TGTGCCAGCAGTGAGCGGACAGGCAATTATCAGCCCCAGCATTTT,CASSERTGNYQPQHF
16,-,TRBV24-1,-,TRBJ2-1,TGTGCCGCCAGCGCTTCTAGTGGCAGGGATTACAATGAGCAGTTCTTC,CAASASSGRDYNEQFF
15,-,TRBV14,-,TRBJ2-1,TGTGCCAGCACCCCATCGGGCGGGCCGGGCAATGAGCAGTTCTTC,CASTPSGGPGNEQFF
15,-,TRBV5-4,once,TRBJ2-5,TGTGCCAGCAGCTTGAGGGGGACGCGTCTAGGGACCCAGTACTTC,CASSLRGTRLGTQYF
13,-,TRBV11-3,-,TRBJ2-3,TGTGCCAGCAGCTTAGATGGTAGAGATACGCAGTATTTT,CASSLDGRDTQYF
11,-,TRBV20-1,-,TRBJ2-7,TGCAGTGCTAGTCTCCTCTACGAGCAGTACTTC,CSASLLYEQYF
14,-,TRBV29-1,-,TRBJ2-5,TGCAGCGTTGAAACAGGGCGGAGTGGGGAGACCCAGTACTTC,CSVETGRSGETQYF
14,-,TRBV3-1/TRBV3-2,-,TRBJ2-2,TGTGCCAGCAGCCCGACGGGGAGCGCCGGGGAGCTGTTTTTT,CASSPTGSAGELFF
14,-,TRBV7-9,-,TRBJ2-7,TGTGCCAGCAGCTTAGGAGGGGGTTCCAACGAGCAGTACTTC,CASSLGGGSNEQYF
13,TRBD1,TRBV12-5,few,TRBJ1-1,TGTGCTAGTGGTTTGGTAGGGGGCCCTGAAGCTTTCTTT,CASGLVGGPEAFF
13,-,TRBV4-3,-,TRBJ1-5,TGCGCCAGCAGCCAAGATAGGGGTCAGCCCCAGCATTTT,CASSQDRGQPQHF
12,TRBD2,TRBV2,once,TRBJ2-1,TGTGCCAGCAGTGCAGCTAGCGGGGAGCAGTTCTTC,CASSAASGEQFF
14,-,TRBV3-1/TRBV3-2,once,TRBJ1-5,TGTGCCAGCAGCCAAAGGGGACAAGAGGGGCCCCAGCATTTT,CASSQRGQEGPQHF
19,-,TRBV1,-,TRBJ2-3,TGCACCAGCAGCCCCGACTGGACTAGTATTTTCTGGGACACAGATACGCAGTATTTT,CTSSPDWTSIFWDTDTQYF
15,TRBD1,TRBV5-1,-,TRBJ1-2,TGCGCCAGCAGCTTGGGACCGGGACAGGGGTTCGGCTACACCTTC,CASSLGPGQGFGYTF
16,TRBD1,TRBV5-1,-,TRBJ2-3,TGCGCCAGCAGCCCGGGTAGACAGGGAGCCACAGATACGCAGTATTTT,CASSPGRQGATDTQYF
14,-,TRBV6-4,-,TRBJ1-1,TGTGCCAGCTCCCCGACAACTACGGGGACTGAAGCTTTCTTT,CASSPTTTGTEAFF
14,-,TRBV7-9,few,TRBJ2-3,TGTGCCAGCAGCTTACGGCAGGGCTCAGATACGCAGTATTTT,CASSLRQGSDTQYF
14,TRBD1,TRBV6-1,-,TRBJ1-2,TGTGCCAGCAGTGACCAGGGGGCCTTCTATGGCTACACCTTC,CASSDQGAFYGYTF
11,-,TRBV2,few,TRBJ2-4,TGTGCCAGCAGTACCGGGGGCATTCAGTACTTC,CASSTGGIQYF
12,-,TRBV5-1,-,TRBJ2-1,TGCGCCAGCAGCTGGTTCGAAACAGAGCAGTTCTTC,CASSWFETEQFF
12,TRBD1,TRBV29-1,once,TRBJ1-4,TGCAGCGTGACAGGGGGCGGTGAAAAACTGTTTTTT,CSVTGGGEKLFF
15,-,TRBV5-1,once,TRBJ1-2,TGCGCCAGCAGCTTGGATGGGACACCCACCTATGGCTACACCTTC,CASSLDGTPTYGYTF
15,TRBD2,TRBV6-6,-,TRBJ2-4,TGTGCCAGCCTAAGAAGCGGGGGGGCCGAAAACATTCAGTACTTC,CASLRSGGAENIQYF
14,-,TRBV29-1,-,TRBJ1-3,TGCAGCGTACTACAGGCACCCACTGGAAACACCATATATTTT,CSVLQAPTGNTIYF
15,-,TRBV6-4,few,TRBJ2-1,TGTGCCAGCAGTGAAACGACTCAGGGCTACAATGAGCAGTTCTTC,CASSETTQGYNEQFF
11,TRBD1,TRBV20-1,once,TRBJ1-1,TGCAGTGCTAGAGATAGGGGGCTGGCTTTCTTT,CSARDRGLAFF
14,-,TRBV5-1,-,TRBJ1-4,TGCGCCAGCAGAAGAGATGCAACTAATGAAAAACTGTTTTTT,CASRRDATNEKLFF